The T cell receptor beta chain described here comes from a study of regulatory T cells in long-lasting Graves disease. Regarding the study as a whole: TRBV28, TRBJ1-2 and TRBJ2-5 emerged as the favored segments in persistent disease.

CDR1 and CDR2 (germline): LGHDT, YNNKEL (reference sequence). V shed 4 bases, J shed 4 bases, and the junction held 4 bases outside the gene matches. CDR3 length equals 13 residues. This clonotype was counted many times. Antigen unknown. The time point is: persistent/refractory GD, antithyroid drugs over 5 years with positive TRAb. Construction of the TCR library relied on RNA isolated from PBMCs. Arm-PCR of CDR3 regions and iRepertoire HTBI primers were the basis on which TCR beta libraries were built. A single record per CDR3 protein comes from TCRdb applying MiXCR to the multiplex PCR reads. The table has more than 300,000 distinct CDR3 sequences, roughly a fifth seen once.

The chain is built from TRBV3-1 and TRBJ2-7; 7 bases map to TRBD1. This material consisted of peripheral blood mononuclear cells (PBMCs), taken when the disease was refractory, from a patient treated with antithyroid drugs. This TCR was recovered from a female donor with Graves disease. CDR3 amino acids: CASSRTTGYEQYF. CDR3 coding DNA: TGTGCCAGCAGCCGGACGACAGGGTACGAGCAGTACTTC.